This TCR beta chain derives from a study of T cell repertoires in aging, cancer and after chemotherapy. Overall study results and limits: The repertoire data cannot show anything about immunological memory following chemotherapy.

TCR beta rearrangements were amplified from peripheral blood genomic DNA. Multiplex touch-down PCR with TRB-A/B primers amplified rearranged V-D-J TRB sequences. TCRdb independently ran MiXCR on the multiplex PCR reads; one entry per CDR3 protein. The repertoire holds about 6,200 distinct CDR3 sequences, with around 30% as singletons. A note on this clonotype: Its antigen is still unknown.

CDR3 size: 13 residues. Germline assignment: CDR1 GTSNPN and CDR2 SVGIG (reference sequence). The V end lost 1 base, the J end lost 10 bases, and 16 bases lay between the germline ends. The clonotype originates from a human donor with a blood cancer. This chain connects TRBV30 to TRBJ1-1; D gene uncertain. The sequencing input was blood. The DNA for the CDR3 is TGTGCCTGGAGTGCTATGACACATTTTGGAGCTTTCTTT. Translated: CAWSAMTHFGAFF.